This is a list of T cell receptor beta chains from one sample in a study of regulatory T cells in long-lasting Graves disease. TCRdb reprocessed the multiplex PCR reads with MiXCR, giving one entry per CDR3 protein. The sample lists under 800,000 distinct CDR3 sequences, around 17% seen once, with around 18% in the top ten. These same records also appear under a second study, on T cells in Graves' hyperthyroidism and ophthalmopathy.

The specimen was peripheral blood mononuclear cells (PBMCs), collected at new diagnosis, from a patient treated with antithyroid drugs. Receptors were obtained from a woman in her twenties or thirties with Graves disease. Both conserved end residues are part of each CDR3. A D gene is named only where the DNA matches it firmly. Part of the rows lack a size; the others show once, few, many or a class for expanded clones.

cdr3_length	d_call	clone_size	v_call	j_call	cdr3_nt	cdr3_aa
15	.	many	TRBV28	TRBJ2-3	TGTGCCAGCAGCTTAGCACGGTTGAGCACAGATACGCAGTATTTT	CASSLARLSTDTQYF
14	.	.	TRBV4-1	TRBJ1-1	TGCGCCAGCAGCCACGAAGGGGAGGGCACTGAAGCTTTCTTT	CASSHEGEGTEAFF
15	TRBD1	many	TRBV20-1	TRBJ1-5	TGCAGTGCTAGAGGGCCAGGGGGGGCCAATCAGCCCCAGCATTTT	CSARGPGGANQPQHF
16	.	many	TRBV2	TRBJ1-3	TGTGCCAGCAGTTCGCGGGGACTTGCGAGGGGAAACACCATATATTTT	CASSSRGLARGNTIYF
16	TRBD2	few	TRBV5-5	TRBJ2-1	TGTGCCAGCAGCTTTATAGCGGGAGTCATTACAATGAAGCAGTTCTTC	CASSFIAGVITMKQFF
15	TRBD2	many	TRBV20-1	TRBJ2-2	TGCAGTGCTAGGGATAGCGGGAGGGGCACCGGGGAGCTGTTTTTT	CSARDSGRGTGELFF
19	TRBD2	few	TRBV11-1	TRBJ2-2	TGTGCCAGCAGTTACGCGGGACTAGCGGGAGGGCGGCGCACCGGGGAGCTGTTTTTT	CASSYAGLAGGRRTGELFF
14	.	.	TRBV9	TRBJ2-7	TGTGCCAGCAGCGTAGGATGGGGTCCCTACGAGCAGTACTTC	CASSVGWGPYEQYF
15	TRBD1	few	TRBV19	TRBJ2-7	TGTGCCAGTAAGATTTCGGGACAGGGGGAGTACGAGCAGTACTTC	CASKISGQGEYEQYF
15	.	.	TRBV9	TRBJ1-5	TGTGCCAGTTCACTGGGTGGGGTGGTGGATCAGCCCCAGCATTTT	CASSLGGVVDQPQHF
15	TRBD1	many	TRBV28	TRBJ1-4	TGTGCCAGCAGTATTGCCGGGACAGGGAATGAAAAACTGTTTTTT	CASSIAGTGNEKLFF
13	.	many	TRBV11-2	TRBJ1-4	TGTGCCAGCAGTTGGAACAGCAATGAAAAACTGTTTTTT	CASSWNSNEKLFF
19	TRBD1	.	TRBV7-3	TRBJ2-6	TGTGCCAGCAGCTTAAACATAGGACAGGGGGGGTCTGGGGCCAACGTCCTGACTTTC	CASSLNIGQGGSGANVLTF
13	.	many	TRBV11-2	TRBJ1-1	TGTGCCAGCAGCTTAGGATTTAGAGATAAAGCTTTCTTT	CASSLGFRDKAFF
14	TRBD2	many	TRBV2	TRBJ2-3	TGTGCCAGCACTCCTAACCTCAGGGAGGGTTCGGGGTATTTT	CASTPNLREGSGYF
14	.	many	TRBV6-1	TRBJ1-1	TGTGCCAGCAGCAGAGACAGACGGAACACTGAAGCTTTCTTT	CASSRDRRNTEAFF
18	TRBD2	many	TRBV27	TRBJ2-1	TGTGCCAGCAGTTTAAGGGGACTAGCGGGAGAGGAAGGCAATGAGCAGTTCTTC	CASSLRGLAGEEGNEQFF
18	TRBD2	.	TRBV29-1	TRBJ2-5	TGCAGCGCTAGGGGGGAAGCGGGAGGGCCGAGGGGTGGAAAGACCCAGTACTTC	CSARGEAGGPRGGKTQYF
13	.	many	TRBV28	TRBJ2-7	TGTGCCAGCAGTTCCTCGGTTGTCTACGAGCAGTACTTC	CASSSSVVYEQYF
16	TRBD1	few	TRBV11-2	TRBJ1-1	TGTGCCAGCAGCTACCTACAGGGGGCATTGTACACTGAAGCTTTCTTT	CASSYLQGALYTEAFF
15	TRBD1	many	TRBV6-1	TRBJ2-5	TGTGCCAGCAGAAGACAGGGGGAGATCCAAGAGACCCAGTACTTC	CASRRQGEIQETQYF
14	.	.	TRBV18	TRBJ2-3	TGTGCCAGCTCACCATGGGACGGCGTCCCTACGCAGTATTTT	CASSPWDGVPTQYF
17	.	many	TRBV2	TRBJ1-4	TGTGCCAGCAGTGAAGAGGCCCCTCTGGCAACTAATGAAAAACTGTTTTTT	CASSEEAPLATNEKLFF
14	.	once	TRBV2	TRBJ2-1	TGTGCCAGCACCCGCCTGAGCTCCTACAATGAGCAGTTCTTC	CASTRLSSYNEQFF
18	.	few	TRBV25-1	TRBJ2-7	TGTGCCAGCAGTGAAACTCTTTACGGGGGACCGAGCTCCTACGAGCAGTACTTC	CASSETLYGGPSSYEQYF
15	TRBD1	.	TRBV4-1	TRBJ1-1	TGCGCCAGCAGCCCACGGACAGGGATGAACACTGAAGCTTTCTTT	CASSPRTGMNTEAFF
15	TRBD1	many	TRBV25-1	TRBJ1-1	TGTGCCAGCAGTGAGGATCCGGGACAGGGCTCTGAAGCTTTCTTT	CASSEDPGQGSEAFF
12	TRBD1	.	TRBV30	TRBJ2-7	TGTGCCTGGGGGACAGGGTTCTACGAGCAGTACTTC	CAWGTGFYEQYF
12	.	many	TRBV28	TRBJ1-2	TGTGCCAGCAGCTTGGGGCAGCCTGGCTACACCTTC	CASSLGQPGYTF
13	.	many	TRBV7-3	TRBJ2-5	TGTGCCAGCAGCCCCGTGAGGGGGGAGACCCAGTACTTC	CASSPVRGETQYF
13	.	many	TRBV30	TRBJ2-5	TGTGCCTGCCACGCAGGGGATGCCTTGACCCAGTACTTC	CACHAGDALTQYF
13	.	few	TRBV7-3	TRBJ2-1	TGTGCCAGCAGCTTCACTGAGGGGTATGAGCAGTTCTTC	CASSFTEGYEQFF
14	.	few	TRBV5-1	TRBJ2-1	TGCGCCAGCAGCTCCGACACGGGTGTACGTGAGCAGTTCTTC	CASSSDTGVREQFF
14	.	many	TRBV28	TRBJ1-5	TGTGCCAGCAGAATCACAGGGAGCAATCAGCCCCAGCATTTT	CASRITGSNQPQHF
15	.	many	TRBV5-1	TRBJ1-1	TGCGCCAGCAGCCCAGGTGACGCGATGAACACTGAAGCTTTCTTT	CASSPGDAMNTEAFF
14	.	many	TRBV6-5	TRBJ2-5	TGTGCCAGCAGTTACGAGGCAGGGTCAGAGACCCAGTACTTC	CASSYEAGSETQYF
16	TRBD2	many	TRBV20-1	TRBJ2-3	TGCAGTGCTAGGTGTCCTAGCGGGCCGCCTGAAGATACGCAGTATTTT	CSARCPSGPPEDTQYF
14	TRBD1	.	TRBV6-1	TRBJ2-7	TGTGCCAGCACCTGGACAGGGACCTCCTACGAGCAGTACTTC	CASTWTGTSYEQYF
15	.	few	TRBV11-2	TRBJ1-2	TGCGCCAGCAGCTTGGTAGGGCAGGGAACTCATGGCTACACCTTC	CASSLVGQGTHGYTF
17	.	many	TRBV10-3	TRBJ1-1	TGTGCCATCAGTGAGTCGCGGAAAAGGGGGGACAACACTGAAGCTTTCTTT	CAISESRKRGDNTEAFF
13	.	.	TRBV28	TRBJ2-7	TGTGCCAGCAGTGTAACAAGATACTACGAGCAGTACTTC	CASSVTRYYEQYF
15	.	many	TRBV5-1	TRBJ2-7	TGCGCCAGCAGCTTGGTACTTGGGAGCTCCTACGAGCAGTACTTC	CASSLVLGSSYEQYF
14	TRBD1	many	TRBV10-3	TRBJ1-1	TGTGCCATCAGCCCCTGGACAGGGGTCCCTGAAGCTTTCTTT	CAISPWTGVPEAFF
16	.	.	TRBV19	TRBJ2-4	TGTGCCAGTAGTATAGATCTGGCTTCCAGAGGGAACATTCAGTACTTC	CASSIDLASRGNIQYF
18	TRBD2	many	TRBV7-8	TRBJ2-1	TGTGCCAGCAGCCCGGGACTAGCGGGAGCCCTCGGGGACAATGAGCAGTTCTTC	CASSPGLAGALGDNEQFF
14	.	many	TRBV12-3/TRBV12-4	TRBJ2-3	TGTGCCAGCAGCTTGACGGCTAGCACAGATACGCAGTATTTT	CASSLTASTDTQYF
15	TRBD1	many	TRBV28	TRBJ1-2	TGTGCCAGCAGTTTGGGATTATACGGGACAGGAAGCTACACCTTC	CASSLGLYGTGSYTF
14	.	once	TRBV25-1	TRBJ1-6	TGTGCCAGCTCCCCCGGGACTGCCCATTCACCCCTCCACTTT	CASSPGTAHSPLHF
11	.	many	TRBV6-1	TRBJ2-5	TGTGCCAGCGGAGCTCCGGAGACCCAGTACTTC	CASGAPETQYF
16	.	few	TRBV9	TRBJ2-5	TGTGCCAGCAGCGTAAGAGGGGTAGGGGAACAAGAGACCCAGTACTTC	CASSVRGVGEQETQYF